The TCR beta chain under discussion was sequenced for a study of blood T cell repertoires in COVID-19. Overall study: COVID-19 samples collected from the United States, Italy and Spain covered acute and convalescent phases.

Measured with immunoSEQ multiplex PCR; TCRdb has only the in-frame clones, and not every one. Of fewer than 50,000 clones listed, just under 70% are singletons. The ends lost 5 bases at V and 7 bases at J; junction bases unmatched: 2. The CDR3 runs 11 residues. CDR1 ENHRY and CDR2 SYGVKD come from the germline V gene. V is TRBV10-3 and J is TRBJ2-7; TRBD1 agrees at 7 bases. The TCR sequence derives from a man aged 80 or over with acute or convalescent COVID-19. The sample was peripheral blood. CDR3 sequence (DNA): TGTGCCATCAGTCAGGGGGATGAGCAGTACTTC. As protein: CAISQGDEQYF.